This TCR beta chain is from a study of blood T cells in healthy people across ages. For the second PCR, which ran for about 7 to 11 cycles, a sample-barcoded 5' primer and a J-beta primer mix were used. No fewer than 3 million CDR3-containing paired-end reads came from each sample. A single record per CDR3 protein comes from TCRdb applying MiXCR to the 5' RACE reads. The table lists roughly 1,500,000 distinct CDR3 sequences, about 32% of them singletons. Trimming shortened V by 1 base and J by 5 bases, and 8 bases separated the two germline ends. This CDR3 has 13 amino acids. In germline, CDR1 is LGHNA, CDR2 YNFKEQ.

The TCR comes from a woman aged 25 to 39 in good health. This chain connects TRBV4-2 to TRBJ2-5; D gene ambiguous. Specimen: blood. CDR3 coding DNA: TGTGCCAGCAGCCAAGTAAAGTTGGAGACCCAGTACTTC. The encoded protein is CASSQVKLETQYF.